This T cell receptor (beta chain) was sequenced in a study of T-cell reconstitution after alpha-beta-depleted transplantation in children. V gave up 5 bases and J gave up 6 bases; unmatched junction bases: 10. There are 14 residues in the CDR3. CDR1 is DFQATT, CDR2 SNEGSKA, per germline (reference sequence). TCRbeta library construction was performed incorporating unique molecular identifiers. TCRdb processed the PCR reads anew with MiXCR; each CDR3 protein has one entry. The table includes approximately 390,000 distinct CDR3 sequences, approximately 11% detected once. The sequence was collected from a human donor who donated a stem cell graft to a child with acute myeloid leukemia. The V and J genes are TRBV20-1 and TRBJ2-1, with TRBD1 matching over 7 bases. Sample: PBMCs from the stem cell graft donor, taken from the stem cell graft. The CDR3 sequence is CSADRVGSVNEQFF. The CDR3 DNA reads TGCAGTGCTGACAGGGTGGGGAGCGTCAATGAGCAGTTCTTC.